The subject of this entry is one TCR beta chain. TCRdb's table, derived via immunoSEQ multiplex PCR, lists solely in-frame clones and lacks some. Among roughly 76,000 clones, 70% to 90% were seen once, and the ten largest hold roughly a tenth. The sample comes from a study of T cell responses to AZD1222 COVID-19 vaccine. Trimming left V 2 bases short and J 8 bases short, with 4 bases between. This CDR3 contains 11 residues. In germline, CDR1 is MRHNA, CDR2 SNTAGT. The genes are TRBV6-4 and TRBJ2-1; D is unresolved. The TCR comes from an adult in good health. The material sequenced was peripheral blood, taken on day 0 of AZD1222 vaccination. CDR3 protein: CASSDRDEQFF. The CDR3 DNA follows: TGTGCCAGCAGTGACCGGGATGAGCAGTTCTTC.